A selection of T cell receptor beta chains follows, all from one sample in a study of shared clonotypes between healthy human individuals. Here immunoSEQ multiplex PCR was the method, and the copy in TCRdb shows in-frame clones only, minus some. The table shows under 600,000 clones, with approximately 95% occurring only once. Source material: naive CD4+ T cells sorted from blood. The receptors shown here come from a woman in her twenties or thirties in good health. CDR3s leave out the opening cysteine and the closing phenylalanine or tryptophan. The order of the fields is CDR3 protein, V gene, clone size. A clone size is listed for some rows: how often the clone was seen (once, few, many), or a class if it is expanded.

CDR3: ASSVVGGHQETQY; V: TRBV9; size: NA
CDR3: ASSQSIGQGTTGELF; V: TRBV7-2; size: NA
CDR3: ASSEAPGEYNEQF; V: TRBV6-1; size: NA
CDR3: ASGTGSYNEQF; V: TRBV10-1; size: NA
CDR3: ASSQDRGGGYT; V: TRBV7-9; size: NA
CDR3: ASRAWSDQPQH; V: TRBV28; size: NA
CDR3: ASRDRGRNTEAF; V: TRBV6-1; size: NA
CDR3: ASSFRSGPFLSSYEQY; V: TRBV7-2; size: NA
CDR3: ASSLRQGNSEAF; V: TRBV7-9; size: NA
CDR3: ASSHETQGFSNEQY; V: TRBV4-1; size: NA
CDR3: ASSRGNSGNTIY; V: TRBV28; size: NA
CDR3: ASSSVGSQPQH; V: TRBV27; size: NA
CDR3: ATSDRLAGVGGELF; V: TRBV15; size: NA
CDR3: ASSLGQKNYEQY; V: TRBV28; size: NA
CDR3: ASSFGGPYEQY; V: TRBV11-1; size: NA
CDR3: ASSLAGGSQETQY; V: TRBV7-9; size: NA
CDR3: ASSLTVSGFNNEQF; V: TRBV7-3; size: NA
CDR3: ASSYTSGHGYYSNQPQH; V: TRBV28; size: NA
CDR3: ASSIGQGNQPQH; V: TRBV19; size: NA
CDR3: ASSPGRGGGDTQY; V: TRBV18; size: NA
CDR3: ASSLQENTGELF; V: TRBV11-3; size: NA
CDR3: ASKREFANTEAF; V: TRBV28; size: NA
CDR3: ASSFQRSGGANVLT; V: TRBV28; size: NA
CDR3: ASSLVGDTQY; V: TRBV7-9; size: NA
CDR3: AISESTGRKKDIQY; V: TRBV10-3; size: NA
CDR3: ASRRMTLATDTQY; V: TRBV2; size: NA
CDR3: ASSLGTLLSEAF; V: TRBV7-2; size: NA
CDR3: ASRPGQGARSNQPQH; V: TRBV19; size: NA
CDR3: ASSLGGNEAF; V: TRBV5-1; size: NA
CDR3: ASSPPYRTRVNTEAF; V: TRBV18; size: NA
CDR3: AISEWTGPHPGEQY; V: TRBV10-3; size: NA
CDR3: ASSGQGNTEAF; V: TRBV27; size: few
CDR3: ASSPQTGNEKLF; V: TRBV18; size: NA
CDR3: ASSYPTLTAPGELF; V: TRBV6-6; size: NA
CDR3: ATLTGGVKNTEAF; V: TRBV28; size: NA
CDR3: ASRGLAGVDSQY; V: TRBV5-1; size: NA
CDR3: ASSDYRGVVETQY; V: TRBV6-1; size: once